This T cell receptor beta chain was retrieved from a study of control samples from healthy donors and cancer patients. Germline CDR1 and CDR2: LNHDA and SQIVND (reference sequence). V was clipped by 8 bases and J by 5 bases, with 16 bases between them. The CDR3 length is 14 residues. Repertoires were generated with immunoSEQ multiplex PCR, while TCRdb's copy carries only in-frame clones and drops some. The repertoire has 100,000 to 150,000 clones, roughly 90% of them found once; the top ten carry 2.1%. V is TRBV19 and J is TRBJ1-5, with D possibly matching TRBD1 (6 bases). Material for sequencing was blood. The sequence was collected from a woman aged 45 to 65 in good health. CDR3: CASAAGTTDQPQHF. CDR3 DNA sequence: TGTGCCAGTGCCGCCGGGACAACAGATCAGCCCCAGCATTTT.